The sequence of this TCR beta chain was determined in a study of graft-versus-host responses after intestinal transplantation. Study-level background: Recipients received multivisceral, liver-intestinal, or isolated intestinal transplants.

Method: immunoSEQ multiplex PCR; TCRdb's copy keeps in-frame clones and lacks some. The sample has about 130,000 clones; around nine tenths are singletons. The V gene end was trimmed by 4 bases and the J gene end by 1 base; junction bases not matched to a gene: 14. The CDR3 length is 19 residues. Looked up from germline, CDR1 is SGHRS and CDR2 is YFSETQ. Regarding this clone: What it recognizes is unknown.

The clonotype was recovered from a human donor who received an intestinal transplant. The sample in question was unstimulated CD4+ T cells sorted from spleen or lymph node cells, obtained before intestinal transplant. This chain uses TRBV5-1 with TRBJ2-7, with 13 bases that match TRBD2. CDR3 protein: CASSQQLAGGTLPSYEQYF. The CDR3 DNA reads TGCGCCAGCAGCCAGCAACTAGCGGGAGGGACCCTACCATCCTACGAGCAGTACTTC.